Following are 5 T cell receptor beta chains from one sample sequenced in a study of CD8 T cells in ankylosing spondylitis. Via MiXCR, TCRdb re-called the 5' RACE reads, giving one row per CDR3 protein. The data contain about 69,000 distinct CDR3 sequences, about 5.4% of them singletons. The specimen sequenced was blood, either unsorted or a sorted T cell fraction (not recorded which). All receptors come from a male donor with ankylosing spondylitis or in good health (not recorded which).

This clonotype came up many times. V is TRBV29-1 and J is TRBJ1-3; no clear D. Per germline, CDR1 SQVTM and CDR2 ANQGSEA. Trimming took 6 bases from V and 3 from J, leaving 9 bases between them. The CDR3 extends over 12 amino acids. CDR3 sequence reads: CSVVEGGNTIYF. DNA for the CDR3: TGCAGCGTGGTGGAGGGTGGAAACACCATATATTTT.

This clonotype was seen many times. V usage is TRBV5-1 and J usage is TRBJ2-1, with a possible D match to TRBD1 (8 bases). V was pared by 7 bases and J by 4 bases, with 15 bases between. This CDR3 region has 14 residues. Germline V lookup: CDR1 SGHRS, CDR2 YFSETQ. CDR3 sequence (DNA): TGCGCCAGCGGAACAGGGGGGGGGTACAATGAGCAGTTCTTC. Residues: CASGTGGGYNEQFF.

In this sample, this clonotype turned up many times. The chain has TRBV29-1 and TRBJ2-3, with 8 bases aligning to TRBD2. There are 12 residues in the CDR3. The germline CDR1 and CDR2 sequences are SQVTM and ANQGSEA. As DNA, the CDR3 is TGCGGTAGCGGGGACCTCCGGGATACGCAGTATTTT. This gives the protein CGSGDLRDTQYF.

This clonotype was detected ten times or more. This chain links TRBV18 with TRBJ1-1, with D perhaps matching TRBD1 (6 bases). Germline lookup yields CDR1 KGHSH and CDR2 LQKENI. This CDR3 spans 15 amino acids. V was clipped by 3 bases and J by 0 bases, with 11 bases between them. CDR3 in amino acids: CASSPLDSMNTEAFF. The CDR3 DNA sequence: TGTGCCAGCTCACCTCTGGACAGCATGAACACTGAAGCTTTCTTT.

The table lists this clonotype with many counts. Here the CDR3 DNA reads TGTGCCAGCAGCCAAGATGGGAACGAGCAGTACTTC. Amino acid sequence: CASSQDGNEQYF. The chain couples TRBV3-1 to TRBJ2-7; D unclear. The germline CDR1 and CDR2 sequences are LGHDT and YNNKEL (reference sequence). V was clipped by 0 bases and J by 5 bases, with 5 bases between them. The CDR3 loop spans 12 amino acids.